A single sample is the source of the 3 T cell receptor beta chains below, sequenced in a study of control samples from healthy donors and cancer patients (TCRdb year 2020). The library was obtained by the immunoSEQ multiplex PCR assay. The table was pulled from immuneACCESS by TCRdb, which kept in-frame rearrangements only. Such tables lose some clones; where checked, under half of the loss comes from unresolved V genes, and the rest has no known cause. This sample lists 140,000 or so clones; around 94% were detected once. The top ten clones comprise 13% to 15% of the sample. Sequences were obtained from PBMCs. The receptor source for this set is a man aged 55 to 69 with colorectal cancer.

The J gene is TRBJ2-1, the V gene TRBV7-2; perhaps TRBD2 as D (5 bases). The CDR3 totals 15 residues. Germline-derived CDR1 and CDR2 are SGHTA and FQGNSA. V was trimmed by 2 bases and J by 3 bases, leaving 11 bases between them. CDR3 nucleotides: TGTGCCAGCAGCTTATCTAGCAGCGTCTACAATGAGCAGTTCTTC. This translates into CASSLSSSVYNEQFF.

This sequence joins TRBV7-9 and TRBJ2-1, with D unresolved. The CDR3 runs 12 residues. With 0 bases removed from V and 15 bases from J, the gap between germline ends came to 12 bases. The germline V gene encodes CDR1 SEHNR and CDR2 FQNEAQ (reference sequence). The DNA for the CDR3 is TGTGCCAGCAGCTTAGCGTCTCTTGGGTTGTTCTTC. Amino acids: CASSLASLGLFF.

This sequence joins TRBV6-5 and TRBJ1-2, with 7 bases identical to TRBD1. V trimming: 6 bases; J trimming: 7 bases; junction bases outside the gene matches: 5. The CDR3 totals 12 residues. The germline V gene has CDR1 MNHEY and CDR2 SVGAGI. The CDR3: CASRSDRAGYTF. The CDR3 DNA follows: TGTGCCAGCAGATCTGACAGGGCTGGCTACACCTTC.